This T cell receptor (beta chain) was captured by sequencing in a study of early T cells in non-severe SARS-CoV-2 infection. Across the study: From unsorted whole blood, bulk RNA was sequenced, and the chains remained unpaired.

Individual cDNA molecules were tagged with unique molecular identifiers, the study reported. TCRdb re-called the 5' RACE reads through MiXCR, storing one row per CDR3 protein. The data hold about 55,000 distinct CDR3 sequences, with around 6.6% observed a single time. From germline, CDR1 is SEHNR and CDR2 FQNEAQ (reference sequence). V was shortened by 3 bases and J by 7 bases, with 13 bases between the two germline ends. This CDR3 region has 14 residues. This clonotype was recorded at least ten times. The sequence derives from an adult who was a healthcare worker with PCR-confirmed SARS-CoV-2 infection or an uninfected control (not recorded which). The chain carries TRBV7-9 and TRBJ2-1; D not certain. Material: whole blood, obtained at baseline. The CDR3 is CASSFPAQPNEQFF. The CDR3 DNA follows: TGTGCCAGCAGCTTCCCGGCACAACCGAATGAGCAGTTCTTC.